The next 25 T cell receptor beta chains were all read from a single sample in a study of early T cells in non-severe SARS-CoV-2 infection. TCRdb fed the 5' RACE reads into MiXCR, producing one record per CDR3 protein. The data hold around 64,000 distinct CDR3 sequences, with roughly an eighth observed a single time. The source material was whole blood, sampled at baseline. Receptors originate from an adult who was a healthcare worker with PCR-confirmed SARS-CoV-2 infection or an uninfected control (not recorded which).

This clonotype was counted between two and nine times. This CDR3 reads CAISEYAGELFF. The CDR3 region has the DNA TGTGCCATCAGTGAGTACGCCGGGGAGCTGTTTTTT. The chain has TRBV10-3 and TRBJ2-2; unclear D gene. This CDR3 region has 12 residues. The V end lost 1 base, the J end lost 6 bases, and 3 bases lay between the germline ends. Looked up from germline, CDR1 is ENHRY and CDR2 is SYGVKD.

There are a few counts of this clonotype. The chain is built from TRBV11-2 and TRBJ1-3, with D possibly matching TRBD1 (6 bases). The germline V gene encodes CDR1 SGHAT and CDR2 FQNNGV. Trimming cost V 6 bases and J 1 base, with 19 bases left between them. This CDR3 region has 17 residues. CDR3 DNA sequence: TGTGCCAGCAGTCATTACCGGGACAACGGATCTGGAAACACCATATATTTT. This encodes CASSHYRDNGSGNTIYF.

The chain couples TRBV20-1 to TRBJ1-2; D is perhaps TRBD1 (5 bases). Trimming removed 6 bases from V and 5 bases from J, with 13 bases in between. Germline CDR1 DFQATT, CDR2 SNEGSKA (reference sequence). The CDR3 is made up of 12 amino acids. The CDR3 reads CSAGDGVYGYTF. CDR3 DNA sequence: TGCAGTGCGGGGGACGGGGTTTATGGCTACACCTTC.

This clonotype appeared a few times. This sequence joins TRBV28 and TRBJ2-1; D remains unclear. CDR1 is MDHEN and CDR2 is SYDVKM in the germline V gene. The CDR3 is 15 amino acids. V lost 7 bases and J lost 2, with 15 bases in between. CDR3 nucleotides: TGTGCCAGCACCCCCCTCGATGGTCCCTACAATGAGCAGTTCTTC. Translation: CASTPLDGPYNEQFF.

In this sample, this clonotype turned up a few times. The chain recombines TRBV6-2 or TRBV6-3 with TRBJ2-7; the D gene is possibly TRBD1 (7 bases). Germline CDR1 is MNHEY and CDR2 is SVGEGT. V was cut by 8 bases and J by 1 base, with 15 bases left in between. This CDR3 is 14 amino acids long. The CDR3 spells CASGGTASSYEQYF. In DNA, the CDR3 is TGTGCCAGCGGAGGGACAGCCTCTTCCTACGAGCAGTACTTC.

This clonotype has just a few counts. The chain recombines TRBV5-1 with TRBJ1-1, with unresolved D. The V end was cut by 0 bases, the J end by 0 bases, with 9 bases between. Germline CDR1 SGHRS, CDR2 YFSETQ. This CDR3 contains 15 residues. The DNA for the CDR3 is TGCGCCAGCAGCTTGGGGTCGGGTTTGAACACTGAAGCTTTCTTT. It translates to CASSLGSGLNTEAFF.

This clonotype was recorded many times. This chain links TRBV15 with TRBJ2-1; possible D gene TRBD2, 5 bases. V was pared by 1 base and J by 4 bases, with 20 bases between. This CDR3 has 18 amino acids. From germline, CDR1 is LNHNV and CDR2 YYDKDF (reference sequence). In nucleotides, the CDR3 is TGTGCCACCAGCAGAGGTAGACCACCGGACTCACCTTACAATGAGCAGTTCTTC. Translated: CATSRGRPPDSPYNEQFF.

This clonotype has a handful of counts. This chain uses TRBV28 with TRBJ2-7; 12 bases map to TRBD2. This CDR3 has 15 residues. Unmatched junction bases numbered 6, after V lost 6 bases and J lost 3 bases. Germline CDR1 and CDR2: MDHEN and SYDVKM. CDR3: CASRYLAGGNYEQYF. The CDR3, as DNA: TGTGCCAGCAGATACCTAGCGGGGGGGAACTACGAGCAGTACTTC.

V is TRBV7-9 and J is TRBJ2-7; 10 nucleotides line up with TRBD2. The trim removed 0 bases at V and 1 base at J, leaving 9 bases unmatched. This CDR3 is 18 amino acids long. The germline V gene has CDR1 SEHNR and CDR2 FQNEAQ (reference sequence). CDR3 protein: CASSLAPRSGRASYEQYF. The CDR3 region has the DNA TGTGCCAGCAGCTTAGCCCCCCGGAGCGGGAGGGCTTCCTACGAGCAGTACTTC.

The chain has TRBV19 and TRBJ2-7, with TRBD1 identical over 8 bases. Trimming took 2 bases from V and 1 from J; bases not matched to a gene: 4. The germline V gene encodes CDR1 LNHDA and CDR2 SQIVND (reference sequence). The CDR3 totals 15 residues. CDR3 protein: CASSIRTGSSYEQYF. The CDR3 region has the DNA TGTGCCAGTAGTATAAGGACAGGGAGTTCCTACGAGCAGTACTTC.

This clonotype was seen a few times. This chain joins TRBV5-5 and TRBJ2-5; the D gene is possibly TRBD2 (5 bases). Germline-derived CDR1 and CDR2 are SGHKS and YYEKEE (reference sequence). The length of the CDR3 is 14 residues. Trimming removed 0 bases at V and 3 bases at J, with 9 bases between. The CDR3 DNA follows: TGTGCCAGCAGCTTGGTAGCGCTAGAAGAGACCCAGTACTTC. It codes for CASSLVALEETQYF.

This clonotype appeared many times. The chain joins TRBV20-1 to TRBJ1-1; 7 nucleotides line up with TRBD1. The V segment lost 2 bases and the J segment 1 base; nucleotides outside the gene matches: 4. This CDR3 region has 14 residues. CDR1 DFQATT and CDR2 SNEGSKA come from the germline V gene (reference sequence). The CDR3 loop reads CSARLQGQNTEAFF. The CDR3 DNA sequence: TGCAGTGCTAGACTACAGGGGCAGAACACTGAAGCTTTCTTT.

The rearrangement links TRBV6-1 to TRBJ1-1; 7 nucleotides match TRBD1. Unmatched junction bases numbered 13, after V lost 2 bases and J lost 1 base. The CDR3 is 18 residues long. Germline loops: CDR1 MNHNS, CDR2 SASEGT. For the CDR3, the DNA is TGTGCCAGCAGTGAAACCCACCGAGCAGGGGGTTGGAACACTGAAGCTTTCTTT. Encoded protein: CASSETHRAGGWNTEAFF.

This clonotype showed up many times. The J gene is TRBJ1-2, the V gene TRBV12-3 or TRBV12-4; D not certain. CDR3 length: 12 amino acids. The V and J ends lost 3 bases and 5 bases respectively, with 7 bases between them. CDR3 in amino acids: CASSFFPYGYTF. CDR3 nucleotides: TGTGCCAGCAGTTTTTTTCCTTATGGCTACACCTTC.

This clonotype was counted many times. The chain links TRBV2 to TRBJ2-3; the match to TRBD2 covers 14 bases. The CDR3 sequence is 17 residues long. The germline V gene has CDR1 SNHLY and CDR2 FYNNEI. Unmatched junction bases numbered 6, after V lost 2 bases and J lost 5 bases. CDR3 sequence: CASSERLAGGPLDTQYF. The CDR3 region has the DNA TGTGCCAGCAGTGAACGACTAGCGGGAGGGCCTCTAGATACGCAGTATTTT.

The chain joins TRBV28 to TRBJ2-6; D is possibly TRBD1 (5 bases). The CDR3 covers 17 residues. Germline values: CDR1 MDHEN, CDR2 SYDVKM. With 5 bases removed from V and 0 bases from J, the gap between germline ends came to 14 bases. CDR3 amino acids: CASSPRQPLSGANVLTF. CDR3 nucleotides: TGTGCCAGCAGTCCCCGACAGCCGCTCTCTGGGGCCAACGTCCTGACTTTC. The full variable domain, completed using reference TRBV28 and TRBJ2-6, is DVKVTQSSRYLVKRTGEKVFLECVQDMDHENMFWYRQDPGLGLRLIYFSYDVKMKEKGDIPEGYSVSREKKERFSLILESASTNQTSMYLCASSPRQPLSGANVLTFGAGSRLTVL.

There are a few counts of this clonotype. CDR3 nucleotides: TGTGCCAGCAGTAACATCTATGGCTACACCTTC. Protein product: CASSNIYGYTF. This chain connects TRBV28 to TRBJ1-2, with D hard to call. Trimming removed 5 bases at V and 4 bases at J, with 5 bases between. Germline CDR1 MDHEN, CDR2 SYDVKM. CDR3 length: 11 residues.

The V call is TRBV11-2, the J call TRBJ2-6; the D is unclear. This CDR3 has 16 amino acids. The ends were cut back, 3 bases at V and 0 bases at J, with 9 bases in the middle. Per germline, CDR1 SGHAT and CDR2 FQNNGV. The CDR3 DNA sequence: TGTGCCAGCAGCTTTGTGCACAGCTCTGGGGCCAACGTCCTGACTTTC. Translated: CASSFVHSSGANVLTF.

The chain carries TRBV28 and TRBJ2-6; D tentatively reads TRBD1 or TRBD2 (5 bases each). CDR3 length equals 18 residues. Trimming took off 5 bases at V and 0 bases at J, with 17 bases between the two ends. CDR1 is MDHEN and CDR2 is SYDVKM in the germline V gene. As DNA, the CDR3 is TGTGCCAGCAGTCCGCTAGGGGACGGTAGCTCTGGGGCCAACGTCCTGACTTTC. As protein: CASSPLGDGSSGANVLTF.

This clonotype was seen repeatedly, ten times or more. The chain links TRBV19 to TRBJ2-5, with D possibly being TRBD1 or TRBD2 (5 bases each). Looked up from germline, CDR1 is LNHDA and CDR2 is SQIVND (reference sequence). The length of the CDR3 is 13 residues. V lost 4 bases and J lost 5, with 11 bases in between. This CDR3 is CASSKARGETQYF. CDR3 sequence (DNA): TGTGCCAGTAGTAAGGCGAGGGGTGAGACCCAGTACTTC.

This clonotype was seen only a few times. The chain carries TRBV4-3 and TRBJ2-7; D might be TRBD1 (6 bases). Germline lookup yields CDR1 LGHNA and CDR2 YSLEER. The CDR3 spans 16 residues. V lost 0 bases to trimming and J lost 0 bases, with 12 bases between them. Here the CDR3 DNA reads TGCGCCAGCAGCCAAGACTACGGGACATCCTCCTACGAGCAGTACTTC. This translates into CASSQDYGTSSYEQYF.

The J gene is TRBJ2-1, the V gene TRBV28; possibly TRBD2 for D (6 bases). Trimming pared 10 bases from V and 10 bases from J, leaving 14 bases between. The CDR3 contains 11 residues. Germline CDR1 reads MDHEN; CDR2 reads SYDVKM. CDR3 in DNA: TGTGCCACCATACGGGGGTTCGAGCAGTTCTTC. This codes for CATIRGFEQFF. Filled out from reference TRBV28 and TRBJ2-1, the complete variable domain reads DVKVTQSSRYLVKRTGEKVFLECVQDMDHENMFWYRQDPGLGLRLIYFSYDVKMKEKGDIPEGYSVSREKKERFSLILESASTNQTSMYLCATIRGFEQFFGPGTRLTVL.

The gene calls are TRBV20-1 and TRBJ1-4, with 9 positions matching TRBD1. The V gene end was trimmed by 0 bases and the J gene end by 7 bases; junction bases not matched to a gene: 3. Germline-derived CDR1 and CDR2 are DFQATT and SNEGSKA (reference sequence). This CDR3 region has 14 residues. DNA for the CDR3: TGCAGTGCTAGAGATAGGACAGGGGCTGAAAAACTGTTTTTT. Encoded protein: CSARDRTGAEKLFF.

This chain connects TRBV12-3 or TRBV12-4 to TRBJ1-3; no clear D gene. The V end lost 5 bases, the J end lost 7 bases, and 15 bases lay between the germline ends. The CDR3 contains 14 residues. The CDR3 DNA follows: TGTGCCAGCAGTACGGCAGGAGTGAGTAACACCATATATTTT. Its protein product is CASSTAGVSNTIYF.

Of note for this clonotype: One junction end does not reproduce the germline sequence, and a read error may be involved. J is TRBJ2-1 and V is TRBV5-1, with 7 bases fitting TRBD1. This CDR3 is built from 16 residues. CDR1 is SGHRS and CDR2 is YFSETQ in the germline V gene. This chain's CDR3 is CASSLARGISYNEQFF. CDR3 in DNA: TGCGCCAGCAGCTTGGCCAGGGGGATCTCCTACAATGAGCAGTTTTTC.